This T cell receptor beta chain was captured in a study of glioma-infiltrating T cells after dendritic cell vaccination. This table comes from immunoSEQ multiplex PCR, and its TCRdb copy is limited to in-frame clones, with some not included. Of 40,000 to 60,000 clones listed, over 75% were seen once; the top ten hold roughly 11%. Here the sequenced sample was blood, taken before dendritic cell vaccination. This TCR derives from a human donor with glioblastoma.

CDR3 sequence reads: CASSLPNRVEQFF. The CDR3 DNA is TGTGCCAGCAGTTTACCAAACAGGGTCGAGCAGTTCTTC. The chain uses TRBV27 and TRBJ2-1, with a tentative D call TRBD1 (6 bases). The V end lost 2 bases, the J end lost 10 bases, and 12 bases lay between the germline ends. CDR1 and CDR2 from the germline V gene are MNHEY and SMNVEV (reference sequence). This CDR3 comprises 13 residues.